A selection of T cell receptor beta chains follows, all from one sample in a study of OX40 agonist ivuxolimab in advanced cancers. Method: immunoSEQ multiplex PCR; TCRdb's copy keeps in-frame clones and lacks some. The sample carries fewer than 40,000 clones, 75% to 90% recorded once. The sample was CD4+ or CD8+ T cells sorted from blood, taken in a trial of the OX40 agonist ivuxolimab. These receptors were obtained from an adult with an advanced solid tumor such as melanoma, head and neck, liver or kidney cancer. The CDR3 runs from the conserved cysteine through the conserved F or W. The D gene is left open where the match is weak. Only some rows state a clone size, as once, few, many or a class for expanded clones.

j_gene	d_gene	abundance	v_gene	CDR3nt	CDR3aa
TRBJ2-1	-	-	TRBV5-1	TGCGCCAGCAGCACAGGAGCGGCCTACAATGAGCAGTTCTTC	CASSTGAAYNEQFF
TRBJ1-1	-	-	TRBV14	TGTGCCAGCAGCCAATTAGATGGGGGAAGCACTGAAGCTTTCTTT	CASSQLDGGSTEAFF
TRBJ2-2	-	-	TRBV27	TGTGCCAGCAGTCCCGCAAAGCACGCCGGGGAGCTGTTTTTT	CASSPAKHAGELFF
TRBJ2-7	-	once	TRBV6-1	TGTGCCAGCAGCGACTGGCTAACCTACGAGCAGTACTTC	CASSDWLTYEQYF
TRBJ2-1	-	-	TRBV28	TGTGCCAGCAGTTTCTGGGGGGACCCAAACAATGAGCAGTTCTTC	CASSFWGDPNNEQFF
TRBJ1-5	-	few	TRBV27	TGTGCCAGCAGTTTAATGCAGGGACATCAGCCCCAGCATTTT	CASSLMQGHQPQHF
TRBJ2-5	TRBD1	-	TRBV19	TGTGCCAGTAGTACGGGCACAGGGGGCAACCAAGAGACCCAGTACTTC	CASSTGTGGNQETQYF
TRBJ1-2	-	-	TRBV29-1	TGCAGCGTTGAAGGGCGGGGTGGCTACACCTTC	CSVEGRGGYTF
TRBJ1-5	TRBD1	once	TRBV28	TGTGCCAGCAGTGAGGACAGGGTGAGCAATCAGCCCCAGCATTTT	CASSEDRVSNQPQHF
TRBJ2-7	-	-	TRBV11-2	TGTGCCAGCAGCTTCACAGGGTCTCACGAGCAGTACTTC	CASSFTGSHEQYF
TRBJ1-1	-	-	TRBV11-3	TGTGCCAGCAGCTTAGTTATAGCCACCATGAACACTGAAGCTTTCTTT	CASSLVIATMNTEAFF
TRBJ2-7	-	-	TRBV9	TGTGCCAGCAGCGCCGGCAGGACAGACTACGAGCAGTACTTC	CASSAGRTDYEQYF
TRBJ1-1	-	few	TRBV27	TGTGCCAGCAGTTTATCCACGTACACTGAAGCTTTCTTT	CASSLSTYTEAFF
TRBJ1-5	TRBD1	-	TRBV4-3	TGCGCCAGCAGCCAAGAAACAGGGGGTTTTAGCAATCAGCCCCAGCATTTT	CASSQETGGFSNQPQHF
TRBJ2-7	-	once	TRBV29-1	TGCAGCGTTATGGACATTTCCCGCTACGAGCAGTACTTC	CSVMDISRYEQYF
TRBJ2-1	TRBD2	-	TRBV11-3	TGTGCCAGCAGCCTAAGAGATAGCGGGAGGGCCGATGAGCAGTTCTTC	CASSLRDSGRADEQFF
TRBJ1-4	TRBD1	-	TRBV6-1	TGTGCCAGCAGTGAAGCAATCGGGACAGGAATGGGAGCAACTAATGAAAAACTGTTTTTT	CASSEAIGTGMGATNEKLFF
TRBJ2-6	-	-	TRBV27	TGTGCCAGCAGCTCATTAGCCATCACTGGGGCCAACGTCCTGACTTTC	CASSSLAITGANVLTF
TRBJ2-7	-	-	TRBV27	TGTGCCAGCAGTTTCCATAAGCTATACGAGCAGTACTTC	CASSFHKLYEQYF
TRBJ2-3	-	-	TRBV7-8	TGTGCCAGCAGCTTACCCGAGACAGGAATCAGCACAGATACGCAGTATTTT	CASSLPETGISTDTQYF
TRBJ2-7	-	-	TRBV5-6	TGTGCCAGCAGCCCCCAGGCTGGGGGCCCACAGGGCTACGAGCAGTACTTC	CASSPQAGGPQGYEQYF
TRBJ1-1	TRBD1	-	TRBV10-2	TGCGCCAGCAGTGACAGGGACAGGGGAAGTCTTAGTGAAGCTTTCTTT	CASSDRDRGSLSEAFF
TRBJ1-1	-	few	TRBV27	TGTGCCAGCACCCCTAGACCGGCCCCGAACACTGAAGCTTTCTTT	CASTPRPAPNTEAFF
TRBJ2-7	-	-	TRBV5-4	TGTGCCAGCAGCCCTGACTGGGGGCCCTACGAGCAGTACTTC	CASSPDWGPYEQYF
TRBJ2-1	TRBD2	-	TRBV29-1	TGCAGCTCATGGACTAGCAATGAGCAGTTCTTC	CSSWTSNEQFF
TRBJ2-1	-	-	TRBV4-1	TGCGCCAGCAGCCATCCCCGGGCCCCCTTAGCCCACGAGCAGTTCTTC	CASSHPRAPLAHEQFF
TRBJ2-5	-	-	TRBV4-2	TGTGCCAGCAGCCAAGATCTTGACCTCCAAGAGACCCAGTACTTC	CASSQDLDLQETQYF
TRBJ1-1	-	few	TRBV7-9	TGTGCCAGCAGCTCACGGAGGGTTGAAGCTTTCTTT	CASSSRRVEAFF
TRBJ2-7	-	-	TRBV6-1	TGTGCCAGCAGTGACCAATGGGCAGCTATTGACGACGAGCAGTACTTC	CASSDQWAAIDDEQYF
TRBJ2-7	-	-	TRBV19	TGTGCCAGTAGTGGGGGCCACGAGCAGTACTTC	CASSGGHEQYF
TRBJ2-5	TRBD1	-	TRBV27	TGTGCCAGCAGGCCTGACAGGGGGGGGGAGACCCAGTACTTC	CASRPDRGGETQYF
TRBJ2-3	-	-	TRBV7-6	TGTGCCAGCAGCTTAGCGCCTATGGGGGTTGATACGCAGTATTTT	CASSLAPMGVDTQYF
TRBJ2-5	TRBD2	-	TRBV5-1	TGCGCCAGCAGCTTGCGCGGGACTAGCGGGACTCTCGAGACCCAGTACTTC	CASSLRGTSGTLETQYF
TRBJ2-4	TRBD2	-	TRBV7-8	TGTGCCAGCAGCTCACCTGGGCCAGCGGGAGACCGTAAAAGGAGAAACATTCAGTACTTC	CASSSPGPAGDRKRRNIQYF
TRBJ1-2	-	few	TRBV2	TGTGCCAGCAGTGTACCCGTCTATGGCTACACCTTC	CASSVPVYGYTF
TRBJ1-2	-	-	TRBV29-1	TGCAGCGTTGTCGAGGATAACTATGGCTACACCTTC	CSVVEDNYGYTF
TRBJ2-7	TRBD2	-	TRBV5-6	TGTGCCAGCAGCTTGAACGGCGGGACTAGGGTCTACGAGCAGTACTTC	CASSLNGGTRVYEQYF
TRBJ2-5	-	-	TRBV27	TGTGCCAGCAGTCCCCGGACAGTCTCCCAAGAGACCCAGTACTTC	CASSPRTVSQETQYF
TRBJ2-1	-	-	TRBV27	TGTGCCAGCAGTTTGGGTGGGGGAACCTACAATGAGCAGTTCTTC	CASSLGGGTYNEQFF
TRBJ2-7	-	-	TRBV7-3	TGTGCCAGCAGCTTATCCAGCGGGCTAGCCTACGAGCAGTACTTC	CASSLSSGLAYEQYF
TRBJ2-1	TRBD2	-	TRBV5-1	TGCGCCAGCAGCTTGGCCGGGACTAGCGCGAATGAGCAGTTCTTC	CASSLAGTSANEQFF
TRBJ1-2	-	few	TRBV27	TGTGCCAGCACCCCTCGGGGGTACGGCTACACCTTC	CASTPRGYGYTF
TRBJ2-2	-	-	TRBV15	TGTGCCACCAGCAGAGTAGGCGAGAACACCGGGGAGCTGTTTTTT	CATSRVGENTGELFF
TRBJ2-1	TRBD2	-	TRBV4-1	TGCGCCAGCAGCCCGGGACTAGCGGGGAATGAGCAGTTCTTC	CASSPGLAGNEQFF
TRBJ2-2	TRBD2	once	TRBV14	TGTGCCAGCAGCCAAGGTCCGGGACTAGCGGGAGACTGGCGCACCGGGGAGCTGTTTTTT	CASSQGPGLAGDWRTGELFF
TRBJ2-7	TRBD1	-	TRBV5-6	TGTGCCAGCAGCTCCGGACAGGGGGCCATGAGGGAGCAGTACTTC	CASSSGQGAMREQYF
TRBJ1-5	TRBD1	-	TRBV2	TGTGCCAGCACCGAAGGACAGGGCAATCAGCCCCAGCATTTT	CASTEGQGNQPQHF
TRBJ1-2	TRBD1	-	TRBV14	TGTGCCAGCAGCCAACAAGGGACAGGGATCTATGGCTACACCTTC	CASSQQGTGIYGYTF
TRBJ2-2	TRBD2	-	TRBV10-2	TGCGCCAGCAGTGAGTCTAGCGGGAGGAACACCGGGGAGCTGTTTTTT	CASSESSGRNTGELFF
TRBJ2-5	-	medium-sized	TRBV19	TGTGCCAGTAGTATTGGCCAAGAGACCCAGTACTTC	CASSIGQETQYF
TRBJ2-7	-	-	TRBV9	TGTGCCAGCAGCGCAGGGACGGACTCCTACGAGCAGTACTTC	CASSAGTDSYEQYF
TRBJ2-2	TRBD2	-	TRBV27	TGTGCCAGCAGTTTATCGGGGGGGCAGCTAGCGGGAGAAGACACCGGGGAGCTGTTTTTT	CASSLSGGQLAGEDTGELFF
TRBJ2-7	-	-	TRBV7-9	TGTGCCAGCAGCTTATCGGACTCCGCGGGAAACGAGCAGTACTTC	CASSLSDSAGNEQYF
TRBJ1-1	-	-	TRBV19	TGTGCCAGTAGTATCTCCCGGGACACTAACACTGAAGCTTTCTTT	CASSISRDTNTEAFF
TRBJ2-7	-	once	TRBV5-6	TGTGCCAGCAGCTTGTCTGGGGGGCCGGTATACGAGCAGTACTTC	CASSLSGGPVYEQYF
TRBJ2-1	-	-	TRBV13	TGTGCCAGCAGCTACCAGGGGGGCTCCTACAATGAGCAGTTCTTC	CASSYQGGSYNEQFF
TRBJ2-1	-	-	TRBV7-7	TGTGCCAGCAGCTTAGGGGCTCCATCGAGCTCCTACAATGAGCAGTTCTTC	CASSLGAPSSSYNEQFF